The clone carrying this T cell receptor (beta chain) was recorded a few times. Its antigen is as yet unknown. This sample is drawn from a study of regulatory T cells in long-lasting Graves disease. Overall study findings and caveats: Less diverse TCR repertoires were seen in persistent Graves' patients than in newly diagnosed ones. Repertoires from persistent disease leaned toward TRBV28, TRBJ1-2 and TRBJ2-5. Whereas more than 950 public clonotypes were shared by new patients, persistent patients shared more, at approximately 2,700.

Sample time point: persistent/refractory GD, antithyroid drugs over 5 years with positive TRAb. From RNA extracted from PBMCs, the TCR library was made. The collection involved drawing 7.5 to 9.5 milliliters of peripheral blood into EDTA tubes. The length of the CDR3 is 16 residues. Between the trimmed V and J ends, which lost 5 bases and 0 bases, there was a span of 16 bases. Germline CDR1 reads LNHNV; CDR2 reads YYDKDF (reference sequence). Arm-PCR of CDR3 regions and iRepertoire HTBI primers were the basis on which TCR beta libraries were built. TCRdb reprocessed the multiplex PCR reads via MiXCR and lists one record per CDR3 protein. This table has about 420,000 distinct CDR3 sequences, around 22% appearing once.

Sample: peripheral blood mononuclear cells (PBMCs), taken when the disease was refractory, from a patient treated with antithyroid drugs. The receptor was isolated from a female donor with Graves disease. V usage is TRBV15 and J usage is TRBJ2-5; D call uncertain. CDR3 DNA: TGTGCCACCAGCCGAAATTTCGGCCGGAACCAAGAGACCCAGTACTTC. This codes for CATSRNFGRNQETQYF.